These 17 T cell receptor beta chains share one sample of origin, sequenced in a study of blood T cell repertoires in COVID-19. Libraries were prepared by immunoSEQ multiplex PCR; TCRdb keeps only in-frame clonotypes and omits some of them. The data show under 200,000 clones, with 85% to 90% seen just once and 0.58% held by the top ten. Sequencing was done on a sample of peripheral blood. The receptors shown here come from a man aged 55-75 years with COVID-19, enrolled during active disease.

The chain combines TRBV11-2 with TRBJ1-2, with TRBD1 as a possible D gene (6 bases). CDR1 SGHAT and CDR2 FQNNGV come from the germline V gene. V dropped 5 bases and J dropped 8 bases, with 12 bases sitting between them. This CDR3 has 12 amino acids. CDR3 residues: CASSPQGIGYTF. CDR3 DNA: TGTGCCAGCAGCCCTCAGGGGATCGGCTACACCTTC.

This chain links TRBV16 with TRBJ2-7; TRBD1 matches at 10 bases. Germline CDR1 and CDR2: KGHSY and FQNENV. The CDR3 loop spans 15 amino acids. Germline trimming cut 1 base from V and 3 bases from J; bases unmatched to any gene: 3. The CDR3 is CASSQLGTGVYEQYF. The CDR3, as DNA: TGTGCCAGCAGCCAATTAGGGACAGGGGTCTACGAGCAGTACTTC.

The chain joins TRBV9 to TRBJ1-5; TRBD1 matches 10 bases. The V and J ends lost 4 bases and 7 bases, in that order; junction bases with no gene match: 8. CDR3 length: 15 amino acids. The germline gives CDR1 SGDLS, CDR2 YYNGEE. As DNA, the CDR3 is TGTGCCAGCAGCCGATCCGGGACAGGGGTCCAGCCCCAGCATTTT. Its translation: CASSRSGTGVQPQHF.

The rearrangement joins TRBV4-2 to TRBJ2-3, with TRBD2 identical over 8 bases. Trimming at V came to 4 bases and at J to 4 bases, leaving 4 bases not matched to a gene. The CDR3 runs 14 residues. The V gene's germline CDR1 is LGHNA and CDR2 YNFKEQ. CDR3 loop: CASSPMTSADTQYF. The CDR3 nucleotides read TGTGCCAGCAGCCCCATGACTAGCGCAGATACGCAGTATTTT.

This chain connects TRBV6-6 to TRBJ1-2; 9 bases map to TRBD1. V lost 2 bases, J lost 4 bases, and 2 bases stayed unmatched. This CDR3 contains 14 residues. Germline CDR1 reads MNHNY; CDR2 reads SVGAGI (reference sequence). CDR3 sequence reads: CASSYGTGIYGYTF. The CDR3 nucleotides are TGTGCCAGCAGTTACGGGACAGGGATCTATGGCTACACCTTC.

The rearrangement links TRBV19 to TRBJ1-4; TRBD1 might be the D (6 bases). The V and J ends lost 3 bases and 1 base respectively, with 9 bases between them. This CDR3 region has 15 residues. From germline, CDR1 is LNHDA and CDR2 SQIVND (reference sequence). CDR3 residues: CASSIGGRTNEKLFF. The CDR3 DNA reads TGTGCCAGTAGTATCGGGGGGCGAACTAATGAAAAACTGTTTTTT.

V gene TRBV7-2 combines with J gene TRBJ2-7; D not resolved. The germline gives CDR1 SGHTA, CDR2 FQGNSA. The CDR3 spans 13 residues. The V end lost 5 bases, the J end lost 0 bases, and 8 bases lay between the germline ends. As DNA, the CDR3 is TGTGCCAGCAGCCTAACAGACTCCTACGAGCAGTACTTC. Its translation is CASSLTDSYEQYF. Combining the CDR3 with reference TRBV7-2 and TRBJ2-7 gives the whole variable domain GAGVSQSPSNKVTEKGKDVELRCDPISGHTALYWYRQSLGQGLEFLIYFQGNSAPDKSGLPSDRFSAERTGGSVSTLTIQRTQQEDSAVYLCASSLTDSYEQYFGPGTRLTVT.

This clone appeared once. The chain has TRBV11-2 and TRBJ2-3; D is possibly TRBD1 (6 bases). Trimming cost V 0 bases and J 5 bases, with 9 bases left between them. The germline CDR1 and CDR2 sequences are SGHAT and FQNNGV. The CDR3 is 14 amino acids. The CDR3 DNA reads TGTGCCAGCAGCTTAGACAGGGGTGTAGATACGCAGTATTTT. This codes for CASSLDRGVDTQYF. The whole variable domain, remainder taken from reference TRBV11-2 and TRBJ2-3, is EAGVAQSPRYKIIEKRQSVAFWCNPISGHATLYWYQQILGQGPKLLIQFQNNGVVDDSQLPKDRFSAERLKGVDSTLKIQPAKLEDSAVYLCASSLDRGVDTQYFGPGTRLTVL.

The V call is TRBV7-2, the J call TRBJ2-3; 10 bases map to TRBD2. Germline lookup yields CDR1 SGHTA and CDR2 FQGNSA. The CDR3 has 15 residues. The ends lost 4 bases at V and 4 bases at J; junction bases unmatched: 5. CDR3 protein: CASSSASGSPDTQYF. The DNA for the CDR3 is TGTGCCAGCAGCTCAGCTAGCGGGAGCCCAGATACGCAGTATTTT.

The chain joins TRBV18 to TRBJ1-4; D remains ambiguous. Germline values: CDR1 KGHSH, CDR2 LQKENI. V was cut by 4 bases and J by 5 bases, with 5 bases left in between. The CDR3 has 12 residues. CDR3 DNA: TGTGCCAGCTCACTCACAAATGAAAAACTGTTTTTT. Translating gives CASSLTNEKLFF.

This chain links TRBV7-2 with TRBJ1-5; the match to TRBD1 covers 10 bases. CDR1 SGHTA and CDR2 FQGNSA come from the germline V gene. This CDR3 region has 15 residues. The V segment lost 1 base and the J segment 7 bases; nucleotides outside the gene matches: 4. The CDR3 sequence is CASSLGTGGVQPQHF. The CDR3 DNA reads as TGTGCCAGCAGCTTAGGGACAGGGGGGGTCCAGCCCCAGCATTTT.

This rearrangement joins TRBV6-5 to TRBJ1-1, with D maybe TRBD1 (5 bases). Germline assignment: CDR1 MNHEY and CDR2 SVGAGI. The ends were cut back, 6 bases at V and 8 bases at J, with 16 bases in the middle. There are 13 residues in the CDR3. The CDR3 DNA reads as TGTGCCAGCAGACCGATAAACACAGGAGAAGCTTTCTTT. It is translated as CASRPINTGEAFF.

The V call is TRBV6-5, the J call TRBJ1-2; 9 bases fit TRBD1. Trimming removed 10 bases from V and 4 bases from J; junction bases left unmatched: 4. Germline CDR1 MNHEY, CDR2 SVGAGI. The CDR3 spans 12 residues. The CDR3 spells CATEDRGYGYTF. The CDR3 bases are TGTGCCACTGAGGACAGGGGCTATGGCTACACCTTC.

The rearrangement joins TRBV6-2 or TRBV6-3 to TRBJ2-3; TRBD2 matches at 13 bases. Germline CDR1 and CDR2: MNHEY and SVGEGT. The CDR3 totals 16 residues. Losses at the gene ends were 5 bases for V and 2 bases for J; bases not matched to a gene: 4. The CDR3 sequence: CASSRTSGSPTDTQYF. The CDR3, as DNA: TGTGCCAGCAGTAGGACTAGCGGGAGCCCCACAGATACGCAGTATTTT.

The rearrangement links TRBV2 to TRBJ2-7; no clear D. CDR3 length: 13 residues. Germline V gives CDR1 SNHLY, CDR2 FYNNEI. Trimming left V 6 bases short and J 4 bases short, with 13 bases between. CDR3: CASSRSGPYEQYF. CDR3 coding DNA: TGTGCCAGCAGCCGCAGTGGGCCATACGAGCAGTACTTC.

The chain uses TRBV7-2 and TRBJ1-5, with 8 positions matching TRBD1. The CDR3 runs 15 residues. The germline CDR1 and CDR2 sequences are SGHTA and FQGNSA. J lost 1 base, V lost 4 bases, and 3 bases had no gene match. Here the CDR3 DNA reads TGTGCCAGCAGCTCAGGGGGCGCAAGCAATCAGCCCCAGCATTTT. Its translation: CASSSGGASNQPQHF.

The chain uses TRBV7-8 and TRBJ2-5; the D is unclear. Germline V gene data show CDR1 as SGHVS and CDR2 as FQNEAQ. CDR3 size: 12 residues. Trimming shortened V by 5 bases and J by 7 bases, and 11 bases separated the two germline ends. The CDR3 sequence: CASSPERGTQYF. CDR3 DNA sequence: TGTGCCAGCAGCCCCGAGAGAGGGACCCAGTACTTC.